This passage covers 9 T cell receptor beta chains from one sample sequenced in a study of OX40 agonist ivuxolimab in advanced cancers. Repertoires were generated with immunoSEQ multiplex PCR, while TCRdb's copy carries only in-frame clones and drops some. The repertoire has about 41,000 clones, around 89% of them found once; the top ten carry around 0.5%. The specimen comprised CD4+ or CD8+ T cells sorted from blood, sampled in a trial of the OX40 agonist ivuxolimab. Every receptor here comes from an adult with an advanced solid tumor such as melanoma, head and neck, liver or kidney cancer.

The chain joins TRBV19 to TRBJ1-4; D not certain. The CDR3 has 16 amino acids. V was shortened by 1 base and J by 4 bases, with 13 bases between the two germline ends. Germline CDR1 reads LNHDA; CDR2 reads SQIVND (reference sequence). CDR3: CASSIVGHRGNEKLFF. The CDR3 DNA reads TGTGCCAGTAGTATAGTTGGGCACCGAGGTAATGAAAAACTGTTTTTT.

The CDR3: CASSLELGDEQFF. CDR3 sequence (DNA): TGCGCCAGCAGCTTGGAACTCGGGGATGAGCAGTTCTTC. The genes are TRBV5-1 and TRBJ2-1; TRBD2 might be the D (5 bases). The CDR3 runs 13 residues. Germline values: CDR1 SGHRS, CDR2 YFSETQ. V lost 0 bases and J 8 bases, leaving 9 bases between the germline ends.

This chain connects TRBV13 to TRBJ2-4; 9 bases are a match to TRBD1. CDR3 size: 14 residues. The V gene end was trimmed by 4 bases and the J gene end by 7 bases; junction bases not matched to a gene: 5. Germline CDR1 PRHDT, CDR2 FYEKMQ (reference sequence). The DNA of the CDR3 is TGTGCCAGCAGCTCCCCCGGGACAGGGAACATTCAGTACTTC. Protein product: CASSSPGTGNIQYF.

The rearrangement joins TRBV7-5 to TRBJ2-2; the table names TRBD2, a call not compared with the DNA. TRBV7-5 is noted as a pseudogene. There are 14 residues in the CDR3. CDR3 amino acids: CVRSPGSGNGELFF. DNA of the CDR3: TGTGTCAGAAGCCCAGGTTCGGGGAACGGGGAGCTGTTTTTT.

The V gene is TRBV5-4, the J gene TRBJ1-2, with D possibly TRBD1 on 5 matching bases. This CDR3 is 14 amino acids long. Germline loops: CDR1 SGHNT, CDR2 YYREEE (reference sequence). Trimming left V 4 bases short and J 2 bases short, with 12 bases between. In nucleotides, the CDR3 is TGTGCCAGCAGCCGGGACGGGGGAAACTATGGCTACACCTTC. This translates into CASSRDGGNYGYTF.

This chain links TRBV2 with TRBJ1-5; 8 nucleotides align to TRBD1. The junction had 3 bases not matched to a gene; V was cut back by 3 bases and J by 2 bases. The CDR3 is 15 residues long. Germline V gene sequence: CDR1 SNHLY, CDR2 FYNNEI. The CDR3 loop reads CASSEQGAGNQPQHF. The CDR3 DNA sequence: TGTGCCAGCAGTGAGCAGGGGGCGGGCAATCAGCCCCAGCATTTT.

This clone was seen a few times. This chain joins TRBV4-3 and TRBJ1-5; TRBD1 agrees at 7 bases. The junction had 2 bases not matched to a gene; V was cut back by 4 bases and J by 2 bases. The CDR3 is made up of 14 amino acids. CDR1 and CDR2 (germline): LGHNA, YSLEER. The CDR3 DNA follows: TGCGCCAGCAGCCTTGACAGGGGCAATCAGCCCCAGCATTTT. This sequence encodes CASSLDRGNQPQHF.

The rearrangement joins TRBV10-2 to TRBJ1-2, with D unresolved. V was pared by 11 bases and J by 8 bases, with 18 bases between. There are 12 residues in the CDR3. CDR1 WSHSY and CDR2 SAAADI come from the germline V gene. As DNA, the CDR3 is TGCGCCCCCCAGCGGCCTTTAAAGGGCTACACCTTC. It yields the protein CAPQRPLKGYTF.

J is TRBJ2-1 and V is TRBV5-1; no clear D. Trimming took 0 bases from V and 0 from J, leaving 7 bases between them. CDR1 and CDR2 (germline): SGHRS, YFSETQ. This CDR3 spans 15 amino acids. CDR3 region: CASSLGQNSYNEQFF. The CDR3 coding sequence is TGCGCCAGCAGCTTGGGACAAAACTCCTACAATGAGCAGTTCTTC.